This TCR beta chain comes out of a study of T cells after yellow fever vaccination. Findings of the study overall: Clones from primary vaccination mostly reappeared after the booster (around 97% CD4, around 90% CD8). In FACS-sorted repertoires, abundant clonotypes from the bulk population could appear as contaminants.

On this clonotype itself: Its antigen is not identified.

In making TCR cDNA, 5'RACE template switching added a universal primer site and UMIs to it. TCRdb processed the 5' RACE reads anew with MiXCR; each CDR3 protein has one entry. The sample shows around 350,000 distinct CDR3 sequences, 11% of them seen only once. The V gene's germline CDR1 is SGHTS and CDR2 YDEGEE. The length of the CDR3 is 11 residues. Trimming took off 1 base at V and 9 bases at J, with 5 bases between the two ends. The chain recombines TRBV5-8 with TRBJ2-1, with unresolved D. Sample: PBMCs, taken on the day of the first yellow fever vaccination. This sequence was found in a man between 18 and 29 years old who received the YFV17D yellow fever vaccine. The CDR3 DNA follows: TGTGCCAGCAGCTTGCGACGTGAGCAGTTCTTC. Translating gives CASSLRREQFF.